This T cell receptor beta chain came from a study of blood T cell repertoires in COVID-19. Whole-study context: From the United States, Italy and Spain came samples of acute and convalescent COVID-19. The cDNA or gDNA used as material had been derived from T cells, B-cell-depleted T cells, or PBMCs.

Per the authors' pipeline: It was from reference gene primer amplification that nucleated cell counts were estimated. Generated by immunoSEQ multiplex PCR, the TCRdb table keeps only in-frame clones and is missing some. The D gene and trimming were derived from the DNA, and the V and J assignments and clone size from that table. This table has over 45,000 clones, approximately 80% appearing once. V shed 2 bases and J shed 0 bases, with 9 bases lying between them. Germline V gene lookup returns CDR1 WNHNN and CDR2 SYGVQD (reference sequence). The length of the CDR3 is 15 residues. This chain links TRBV10-1 with TRBJ2-3; perhaps TRBD2 as D (6 bases). Sample: peripheral blood. This clonotype was sampled from a human donor with active or convalescent COVID-19. The donor label of this sample is uncertain. The CDR3 spells CASSESSGSTDTQYF. CDR3 DNA: TGCGCCAGCAGTGAGAGTAGCGGCAGCACAGATACGCAGTATTTT.